The TCR beta chain under discussion was sequenced for a study of vaccination effects on CD4 cells after COVID-19. Germline CDR1 MNHEY, CDR2 SVGAGI. The CDR3 runs 15 residues. The V and J ends lost 7 bases and 1 base respectively, with 17 bases between them. This clone was seen a single time. Its antigen is undetermined. Sequencing was performed with immunoSEQ multiplex PCR; in TCRdb, only in-frame clones are kept and a portion is missing. The data contain about 69,000 clones, 70% to 75% of them singletons. Before any sequencing was done, the ViraFEST assay used viral peptide pools to expand antigen-specific CD4+ T cells. When less than 13 days of culture had elapsed, CD4+ T cells were isolated. The participants, recipients of two vaccine doses, got either BNT162b2 or mRNA-1273.

The TCR sequence derives from a human donor who received a COVID-19 vaccine. Sequenced here: CD4+ T cells from PBMCs cultured with HCoV-229E spike peptides, sampled after COVID-19 vaccination. The rearrangement joins TRBV6-5 to TRBJ2-7, with D perhaps matching TRBD2 (6 bases). For the CDR3, the DNA is TGTGCCAGCACGAGCGGAGGGAGCCTTTCCTACGAGCAGTACGTC. Protein sequence: CASTSGGSLSYEQYV.